Shown below are 7 T cell receptor beta chains from a single sample sequenced in a study of cytomegalovirus exposure and HLA in healthy donors. The PCR ran on 60 Vbeta and 13 Jbeta primers. TCRdb's table, derived via immunoSEQ multiplex PCR, lists solely in-frame clones and lacks some. Seen here are about 120,000 clones, about 8.6% observed once, and the top ten hold 6%. The sample consisted of PBMCs. The source is a woman aged 40 to 50 in good health and CMV-seropositive.

This clone was picked up a small number of times. This chain joins TRBV5-1 and TRBJ2-7, with a possible D match to TRBD1 (6 bases). Trimming removed 2 bases from V and 3 bases from J, with 15 bases in between. CDR1 and CDR2 from the germline V gene are SGHRS and YFSETQ. The CDR3 extends over 15 amino acids. The CDR3 coding sequence is TGCGCCAGCAGCTTTGGCTCAGGGGTGAACTACGAGCAGTACTTC. It yields the protein CASSFGSGVNYEQYF.

The gene calls are TRBV18 and TRBJ1-2; D gene unclear. Trimming removed 6 bases at V and 6 bases at J, with 17 bases between. Germline loops: CDR1 KGHSH, CDR2 LQKENI. This CDR3 is built from 14 residues. CDR3 sequence (DNA): TGTGCCAGCTCCCCGGCGGGATACTACGATGGCTACACCTTC. Its protein product is CASSPAGYYDGYTF.

This chain links TRBV30 with TRBJ2-4; D gene unclear. Per the germline V gene, CDR1 is GTSNPN and CDR2 is SVGIG (reference sequence). The CDR3 contains 12 residues. The germline V and J ends were trimmed by 0 bases and 6 bases, with 6 bases remaining between them. CDR3 region: CAWSVQTNIQYF. As DNA, the CDR3 is TGTGCCTGGAGTGTACAAACAAACATTCAGTACTTC.

The chain carries TRBV5-1 and TRBJ2-3; TRBD2 matches 8 bases. V was pared by 0 bases and J by 5 bases, with 2 bases of the junction left unmatched. The CDR3 has 14 amino acids. CDR1 is SGHRS and CDR2 is YFSETQ in the germline V gene. CDR3 amino acids: CASSLVLAGDTQYF. The CDR3 DNA is TGCGCCAGCAGCTTGGTTCTAGCGGGAGATACGCAGTATTTT.

V gene TRBV7-6 combines with J gene TRBJ1-2; tentatively, D is TRBD1 (5 bases). The CDR3 spans 16 residues. With 3 bases removed from V and 3 bases from J, the gap between germline ends came to 17 bases. Germline assignment: CDR1 SGHVS and CDR2 FNYEAQ. The CDR3 is CASSLGHGGFDYGYTF. For the CDR3, the DNA is TGTGCCAGCAGCTTGGGGCATGGGGGGTTCGACTATGGCTACACCTTC.

The genes are TRBV13 and TRBJ2-1, with D unclear. The CDR3 totals 13 residues. Trimming removed 3 bases at V and 0 bases at J, with 3 bases between. Germline V gene sequence: CDR1 PRHDT, CDR2 FYEKMQ (reference sequence). CDR3 protein: CASSFSSYNEQFF. CDR3 DNA: TGTGCCAGCAGCTTTAGCTCCTACAATGAGCAGTTCTTC.

This sequence joins TRBV7-6 and TRBJ1-3; the D is unclear. Germline CDR1 is SGHVS and CDR2 is FNYEAQ. Deletions cut 1 base from V and 4 bases from J, with 14 bases between. CDR3 length: 16 amino acids. The DNA of the CDR3 is TGTGCCAGCAGCTTAGATACCGGGGTCAGAGGAAACACCATATATTTT. Protein product: CASSLDTGVRGNTIYF.